This note documents a single TCR beta chain sequence. This sample was included in a study of neoadjuvant anti-PD-1 for oral cavity cancer. Most PBMC samples had 480 ng input DNA in six replicates. Sequencing was performed with immunoSEQ multiplex PCR; in TCRdb, only in-frame clones are kept and a portion is missing. This table holds around 32,000 clones, almost 80% found once. The time point is: after neoadjuvant nivolumab, at surgical resection. These newly diagnosed stage II-IVA oral cavity squamous cell carcinoma patients had no prior systemic or radiation treatment. PBMCs were not maintained or expanded in culture before analysis. The specimen comprised PBMCs, sampled after nivolumab (anti-PD-1) treatment. This clonotype was obtained from a person aged 40 to 85 with oral cavity squamous cell carcinoma.

CDR3: CAIRTGGTTEAFF. DNA of the CDR3: TGTGCCATCAGAACAGGGGGAACAACTGAAGCTTTCTTT. V usage is TRBV10-3 and J usage is TRBJ1-1; 8 bases map to TRBD1. V lost 6 bases and J lost 5; bases outside the gene matches: 5. The CDR3 runs to 13 residues. Germline CDR1 and CDR2: ENHRY and SYGVKD.